Many counts were recorded for the clone carrying this T cell receptor (beta chain). Its antigen is undetermined. This sample is drawn from a study of metastatic and nonmetastatic thyroid tumors. Findings of the study overall: Across blood and tumor, TCR beta diversity in malignant thyroid tumors was reportedly significantly higher than in benign nodules.

Original data processing: The study's classifier, a distant-metastasis tool for papillary thyroid cancer, was built using CDR3 differences across clinicopathological groups. TCRdb re-called the PCR reads with MiXCR. TCRdb, not the original authors, processed these V and J calls. The data show more than 70,000 clones, 8.6% seen once. There are 13 residues in the CDR3. Germline V gene lookup returns CDR1 MNHNS and CDR2 SASEGT. V lost 7 bases and J lost 4, with 13 bases in between. Among the patients, none had received any treatment before thyroid surgery. The source is a female donor with papillary thyroid cancer or a benign thyroid nodule (not recorded which). Some clones in this sample may be carry-over from other donors' samples. The J gene is TRBJ1-1, the V gene TRBV6-1; tentatively, D is TRBD1 (5 bases). The specimen sequenced was blood. The CDR3 loop is CASMGPTGTEAFF. The CDR3 bases are TGTGCCAGCATGGGGCCGACGGGCACTGAAGCTTTCTTT.